One TCR beta chain is described in this entry. Each CDR3 protein gets one entry after TCRdb re-called the RACE reads with MiXCR. Here the sample spans more than 150,000 distinct CDR3 sequences, roughly a quarter being singletons. This sample was included in a study of human T cells and chemical hapten exposure. At the level of the study: Mainly, slight library volume differences in the pool made TCR yields vary.

Regarding time point: patch test 3, about 24 weeks after DPC sensitization. Treatment described: therapeutic diphenylcyclopropenone sensitization with weekly scalp DPC. Germline V gene data show CDR1 as SGDLS and CDR2 as YYNGEE. V lost 2 bases and J 3 bases, leaving 7 bases between the germline ends. This CDR3 has 13 amino acids. The chain links TRBV9 to TRBJ2-3; D may be TRBD1 (6 bases). Material: whole blood, obtained in connection with sensitization to the hapten diphenylcyclopropenone (DPC). This receptor was identified in a woman aged 40 to 50 with alopecia areata. Some clones in this sample may be carry-over from other donors' samples. CDR3 sequence: CASSVGQTDTQYF. Written as DNA, the CDR3 is TGTGCCAGCAGCGTCGGACAGACAGATACGCAGTATTTT.